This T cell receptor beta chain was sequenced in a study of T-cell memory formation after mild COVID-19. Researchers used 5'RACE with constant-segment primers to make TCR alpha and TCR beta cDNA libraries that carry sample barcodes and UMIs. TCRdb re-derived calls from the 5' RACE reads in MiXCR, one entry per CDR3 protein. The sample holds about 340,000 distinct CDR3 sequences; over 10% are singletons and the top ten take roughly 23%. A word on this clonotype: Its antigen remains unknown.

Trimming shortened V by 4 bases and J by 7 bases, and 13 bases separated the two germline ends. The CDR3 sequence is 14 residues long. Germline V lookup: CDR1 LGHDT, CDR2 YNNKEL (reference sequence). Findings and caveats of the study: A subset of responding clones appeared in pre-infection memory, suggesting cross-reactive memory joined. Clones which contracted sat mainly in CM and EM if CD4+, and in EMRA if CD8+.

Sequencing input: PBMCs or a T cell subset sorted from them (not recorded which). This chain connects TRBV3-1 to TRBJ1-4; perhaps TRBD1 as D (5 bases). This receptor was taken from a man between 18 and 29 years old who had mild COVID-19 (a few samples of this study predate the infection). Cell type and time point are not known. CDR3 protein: CASSPRARGEKLFF. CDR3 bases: TGTGCCAGCAGCCCCAGGGCAAGAGGTGAAAAACTGTTTTTT.